These T cell receptor beta chains were read from a single sample in a study of blood T cells in healthy people across ages. TCRdb passed the 5' RACE reads through MiXCR, listing each CDR3 protein once. The sample gives 1.6 million or so distinct CDR3 sequences, roughly 32% of which show up once; 11% is in the top ten. Sequenced material: blood. The origin of the receptors is a woman in her 30s in good health. Both conserved end residues are part of each CDR3. The D gene is left open where the match is weak. Only some rows state a clone size, as once, few, many or a class for expanded clones.

j_gene: TRBJ1-1
abundance: -
v_gene: TRBV7-9
d_gene: TRBD1
CDR3aa: CTSSPDRGFSEAFF
CDR3nt: TGTACCAGCAGCCCCGACAGGGGTTTCAGTGAAGCTTTCTTT

j_gene: TRBJ2-6
abundance: -
v_gene: TRBV7-8
d_gene: -
CDR3aa: CASSLDNGAGANVLTF
CDR3nt: TGTGCCAGCAGCTTAGACAACGGGGCTGGGGCCAACGTCCTGACTTTC

j_gene: TRBJ1-4
abundance: -
v_gene: TRBV27
d_gene: -
CDR3aa: CASSQLGSNEKLFF
CDR3nt: TGTGCCAGCAGCCAACTCGGATCTAATGAAAAACTGTTTTTT

j_gene: TRBJ2-3
abundance: few
v_gene: TRBV12-3/TRBV12-4
d_gene: -
CDR3aa: CASTVGTNTQYF
CDR3nt: TGTGCCAGCACTGTCGGGACAAATACGCAGTATTTT

j_gene: TRBJ1-4
abundance: few
v_gene: TRBV5-1
d_gene: -
CDR3aa: CASNRDGRKDEKLFF
CDR3nt: TGCGCCAGCAACCGGGACGGGCGAAAGGATGAAAAACTGTTTTTT

j_gene: TRBJ1-2
abundance: -
v_gene: TRBV6-1
d_gene: TRBD1
CDR3aa: CASARDRLNYGYTF
CDR3nt: TGTGCCAGCGCACGGGACAGATTGAACTATGGCTACACCTTC

j_gene: TRBJ2-1
abundance: -
v_gene: TRBV6-1
d_gene: -
CDR3aa: CASSESEGWVYNEQFF
CDR3nt: TGTGCCAGCAGTGAATCGGAGGGGTGGGTCTACAATGAGCAGTTCTTC

j_gene: TRBJ2-6
abundance: -
v_gene: TRBV10-1
d_gene: -
CDR3aa: CASSDLGTGANVLTF
CDR3nt: TGCGCCAGCAGTGATCTGGGAACTGGGGCCAACGTCCTGACTTTC

j_gene: TRBJ2-7
abundance: once
v_gene: TRBV7-3
d_gene: -
CDR3aa: CASSCDEQYF
CDR3nt: TGTGCCAGCAGCTGCGACGAGCAGTACTTC

j_gene: TRBJ2-7
abundance: few
v_gene: TRBV4-1
d_gene: TRBD2
CDR3aa: CASSQDAPGLAGGNEQYF
CDR3nt: TGCGCCAGCAGCCAGGATGCCCCGGGACTAGCGGGGGGAAACGAGCAGTACTTC

j_gene: TRBJ1-2
abundance: -
v_gene: TRBV15
d_gene: -
CDR3aa: CATSRDGGRTTANYGYTF
CDR3nt: TGTGCCACCAGCAGAGATGGCGGCAGAACTACAGCTAACTATGGCTACACCTTC

j_gene: TRBJ1-2
abundance: -
v_gene: TRBV7-2
d_gene: TRBD1
CDR3aa: CASSHPPGQGIRYGYTF
CDR3nt: TGTGCCAGCAGCCACCCTCCGGGACAGGGTATTCGCTATGGCTACACCTTC

j_gene: TRBJ2-5
abundance: -
v_gene: TRBV25-1
d_gene: -
CDR3aa: CASSGVAKGGETQYF
CDR3nt: TGTGCCAGCAGTGGAGTAGCGAAAGGGGGAGAGACCCAGTACTTC

j_gene: TRBJ2-1
abundance: -
v_gene: TRBV20-1
d_gene: TRBD2
CDR3aa: CSAPVWRGDNEQFF
CDR3nt: TGCAGTGCTCCGGTCTGGCGGGGGGACAATGAGCAGTTCTTC

j_gene: TRBJ2-1
abundance: -
v_gene: TRBV7-9
d_gene: -
CDR3aa: CASSFGGTLQFF
CDR3nt: TGTGCCAGCAGCTTTGGAGGGACCCTACAGTTCTTC

j_gene: TRBJ2-1
abundance: -
v_gene: TRBV7-8
d_gene: TRBD1
CDR3aa: CASSHGQVSPGYNEQFF
CDR3nt: TGTGCCAGCAGCCACGGACAGGTCTCTCCGGGGTACAATGAGCAGTTCTTC

j_gene: TRBJ2-5
abundance: few
v_gene: TRBV27
d_gene: -
CDR3aa: CASKQDLLRETQYF
CDR3nt: TGTGCCAGCAAGCAGGACCTATTGCGAGAGACCCAGTACTTC